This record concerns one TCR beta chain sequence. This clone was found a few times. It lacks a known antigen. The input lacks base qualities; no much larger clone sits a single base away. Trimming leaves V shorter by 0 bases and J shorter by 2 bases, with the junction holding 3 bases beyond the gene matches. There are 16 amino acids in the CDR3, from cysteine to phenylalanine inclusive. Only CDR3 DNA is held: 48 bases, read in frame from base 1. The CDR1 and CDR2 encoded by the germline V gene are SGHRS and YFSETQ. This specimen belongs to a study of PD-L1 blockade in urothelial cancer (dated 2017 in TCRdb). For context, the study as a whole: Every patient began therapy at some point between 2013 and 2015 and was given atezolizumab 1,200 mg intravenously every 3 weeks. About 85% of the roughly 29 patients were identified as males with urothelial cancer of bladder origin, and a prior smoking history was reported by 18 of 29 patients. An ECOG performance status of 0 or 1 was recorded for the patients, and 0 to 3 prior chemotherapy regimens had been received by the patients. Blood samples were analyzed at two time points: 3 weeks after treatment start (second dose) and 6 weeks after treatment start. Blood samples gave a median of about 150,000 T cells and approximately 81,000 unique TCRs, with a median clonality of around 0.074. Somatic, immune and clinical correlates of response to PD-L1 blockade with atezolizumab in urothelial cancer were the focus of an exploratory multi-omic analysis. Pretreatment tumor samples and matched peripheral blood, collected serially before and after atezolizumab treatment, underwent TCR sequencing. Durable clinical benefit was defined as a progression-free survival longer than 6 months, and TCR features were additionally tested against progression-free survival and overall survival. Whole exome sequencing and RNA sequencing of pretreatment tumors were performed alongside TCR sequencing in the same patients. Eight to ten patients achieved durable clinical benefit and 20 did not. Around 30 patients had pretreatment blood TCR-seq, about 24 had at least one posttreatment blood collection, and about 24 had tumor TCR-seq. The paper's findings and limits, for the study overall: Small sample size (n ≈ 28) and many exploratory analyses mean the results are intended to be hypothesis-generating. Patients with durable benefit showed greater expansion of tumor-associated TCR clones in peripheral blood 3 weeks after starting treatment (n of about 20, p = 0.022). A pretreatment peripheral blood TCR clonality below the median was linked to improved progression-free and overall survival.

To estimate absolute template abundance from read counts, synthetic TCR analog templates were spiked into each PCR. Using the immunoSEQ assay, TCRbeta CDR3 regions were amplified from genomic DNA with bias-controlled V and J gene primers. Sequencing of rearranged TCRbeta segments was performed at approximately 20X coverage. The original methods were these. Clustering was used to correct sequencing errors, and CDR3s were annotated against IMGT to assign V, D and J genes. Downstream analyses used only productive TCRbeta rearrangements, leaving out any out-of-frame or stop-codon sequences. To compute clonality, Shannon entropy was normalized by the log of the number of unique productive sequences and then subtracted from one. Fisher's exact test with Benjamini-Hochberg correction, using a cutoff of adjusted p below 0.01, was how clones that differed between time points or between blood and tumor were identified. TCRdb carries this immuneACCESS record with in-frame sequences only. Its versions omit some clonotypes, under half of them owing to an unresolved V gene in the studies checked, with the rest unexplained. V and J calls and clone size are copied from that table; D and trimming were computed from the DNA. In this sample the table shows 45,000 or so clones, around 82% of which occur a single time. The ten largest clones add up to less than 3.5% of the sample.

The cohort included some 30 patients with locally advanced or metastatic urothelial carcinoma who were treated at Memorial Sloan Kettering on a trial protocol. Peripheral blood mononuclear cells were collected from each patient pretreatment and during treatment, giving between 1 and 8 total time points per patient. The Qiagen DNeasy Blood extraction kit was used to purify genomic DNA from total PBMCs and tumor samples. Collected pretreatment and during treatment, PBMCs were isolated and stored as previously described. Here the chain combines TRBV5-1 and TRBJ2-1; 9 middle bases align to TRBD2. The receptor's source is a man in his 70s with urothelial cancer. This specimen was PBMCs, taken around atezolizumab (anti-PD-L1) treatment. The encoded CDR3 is CASSLASGTTYNEQFF. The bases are TGCGCCAGCAGCTTGGCTAGCGGGACTACCTACAATGAGCAGTTCTTC.